Below are 14 T cell receptor beta chains sequenced from a single sample in a study of cytomegalovirus exposure and HLA in healthy donors. The PCR made use of 60 Vbeta and 13 Jbeta primers. Sequenced by immunoSEQ multiplex PCR; TCRdb stores in-frame clones only, minus some. The sample contains roughly 170,000 clones, about three quarters of which appear only once. Material: PBMCs. These TCRs come from a female donor in good health and CMV-seronegative.

This clone was picked up one time. V usage is TRBV6-1 and J usage is TRBJ1-5; the D gene is possibly TRBD1 (5 bases). The CDR3 extends over 15 amino acids. Per germline, CDR1 MNHNS and CDR2 SASEGT. Between the trimmed V and J ends, which lost 0 bases and 7 bases, there was a span of 13 bases. The CDR3 DNA is TGTGCCAGCAGTGAAGCCGGGGGACCCCGCCAGCCCCAGCATTTT. This gives the protein CASSEAGGPRQPQHF.

The chain couples TRBV6-5 to TRBJ2-7, with 9 bases lining up with TRBD1. The CDR3 spans 15 residues. V shed 5 bases and J 4 bases; nucleotides not matched to a gene: 9. Germline CDR1 and CDR2: MNHEY and SVGAGI. CDR3 bases: TGTGCCAGCAGTCCCTTCCGGGACAGGGTATACGAGCAGTACTTC. It yields the protein CASSPFRDRVYEQYF.

This chain joins TRBV2 and TRBJ2-5; D not certain. V lost 4 bases to trimming and J lost 3 bases, with 12 bases between them. Per the germline V gene, CDR1 is SNHLY and CDR2 is FYNNEI. This CDR3 region has 14 residues. CDR3 protein: CASSGLRREETQYF. The CDR3, as DNA: TGTGCCAGCAGTGGGCTAAGGAGAGAAGAGACCCAGTACTTC. Based on the CDR3 plus reference TRBV2 and TRBJ2-5, the full variable domain is EPEVTQTPSHQVTQMGQEVILRCVPISNHLYFYWYRQILGQKVEFLVSFYNNEISEKSEIFDDQFSVERPDGSNFTLKIRSTKLEDSAMYFCASSGLRREETQYFGPGTRLLVL.

The chain has TRBV18 and TRBJ2-7; D possibly corresponds to TRBD1 (6 bases). V was clipped by 6 bases and J by 5 bases, with 11 bases between them. Germline lookup yields CDR1 KGHSH and CDR2 LQKENI. This CDR3 is built from 12 residues. The CDR3 sequence: CASSNQGNEQYF. DNA for the CDR3: TGTGCCAGCTCTAACCAGGGGAACGAGCAGTACTTC. Based on the CDR3 plus reference TRBV18 and TRBJ2-7, the full variable domain is NAGVMQNPRHLVRRRGQEARLRCSPMKGHSHVYWYRQLPEEGLKFMVYLQKENIIDESGMPKERFSAEFPKEGPSILRIQQVVRGDSAAYFCASSNQGNEQYFGPGTRLTVT.

The J gene is TRBJ1-1, the V gene TRBV4-2, with D unresolved. Germline V gives CDR1 LGHNA, CDR2 YNFKEQ. This CDR3 region has 14 residues. V dropped 2 bases and J dropped 2 bases, with 9 bases sitting between them. The CDR3 DNA reads TGTGCCAGCAGCCAACCAGGTGGCAACACTGAAGCTTTCTTT. Its protein product is CASSQPGGNTEAFF.

The chain is built from TRBV5-4 and TRBJ2-7, with TRBD1 matching 8 bases. CDR1 SGHNT and CDR2 YYREEE come from the germline V gene (reference sequence). V shed 1 base and J 6 bases; nucleotides not matched to a gene: 3. This CDR3 contains 13 residues. The CDR3, as DNA: TGTGCCAGCAGCTTGCAGGGGGCCTCCGAGCAGTACTTC. As protein: CASSLQGASEQYF.

This chain joins TRBV28 and TRBJ1-4, with D possibly TRBD1 on 5 matching bases. CDR1 is MDHEN and CDR2 is SYDVKM in the germline V gene. V lost 6 bases to trimming and J lost 7 bases, with 12 bases between them. The CDR3 length is 13 residues. The CDR3 DNA sequence: TGTGCCAGCAGGGAGGGGTTTGGTGAAAAACTGTTTTTT. It specifies CASREGFGEKLFF.

CDR3 sequence (DNA): TGTGCCAGCAGCGCCCCACAGGGACAGTTGGACTATGGCTACACCTTC. It yields the protein CASSAPQGQLDYGYTF. V usage is TRBV7-2 and J usage is TRBJ1-2; 7 nucleotides match TRBD1. CDR3 length equals 16 residues. Germline lookup yields CDR1 SGHTA and CDR2 FQGNSA. With 5 bases clipped from V and 3 bases from J, the junction kept 12 bases outside the gene matches.

The sample holds a few counts of this clone. CDR3 in amino acids: CASSQPSGRVVHEQYF. The CDR3, as DNA: TGTGCCAGCAGCCAACCTAGCGGGAGGGTTGTCCACGAGCAGTACTTC. The chain recombines TRBV4-2 with TRBJ2-7, with TRBD2 identical over 12 bases. In germline, CDR1 is LGHNA, CDR2 YNFKEQ. The CDR3 is 16 amino acids. V dropped 2 bases and J dropped 5; count of bases not matched to a gene: 7.

The gene calls are TRBV7-9 and TRBJ2-7; D is perhaps TRBD2 (6 bases). Germline V gene data show CDR1 as SEHNR and CDR2 as FQNEAQ (reference sequence). The V and J ends lost 5 bases and 5 bases respectively, with 10 bases between them. This CDR3 spans 12 amino acids. The CDR3 spells CASSLEGNEQYF. In DNA, the CDR3 is TGTGCCAGCAGCCTGGAGGGGAACGAGCAGTACTTC.

The chain carries TRBV7-2 and TRBJ1-1, with 7 bases fitting TRBD1. This CDR3 is built from 14 residues. The germline V gene has CDR1 SGHTA and CDR2 FQGNSA. After removal of 5 bases from V and 11 bases from J, the junction contained 14 bases not matched to a gene. DNA for the CDR3: TGTGCCAGCAGCGTCCGGGACAGTCTTAGTTCGGCTTTCTTT. Translating it yields CASSVRDSLSSAFF.

The chain carries TRBV14 and TRBJ2-1; 11 bases match TRBD2. CDR3 length: 16 residues. Trimming removed 4 bases from V and 6 bases from J; junction bases left unmatched: 8. Germline V gene lookup returns CDR1 SGHDN and CDR2 FVKESK. This chain's CDR3 is CASSPSGRPRTNEQFF. The CDR3, as DNA: TGTGCCAGCAGCCCTAGCGGGAGGCCCAGAACCAATGAGCAGTTCTTC.

This clone was detected once. The chain joins TRBV16 to TRBJ2-3, with D possibly being TRBD1 (6 bases). CDR3 length equals 17 residues. Deletions cut 4 bases from V and 3 bases from J, with 20 bases between. Germline V lookup: CDR1 KGHSY, CDR2 FQNENV. The CDR3 coding sequence is TGTGCCAGCAGCCTACCGGGACATCATAGGGGGACAGATACGCAGTATTTT. This translates into CASSLPGHHRGTDTQYF.

This clone was counted between two and nine times. The chain is built from TRBV5-1 and TRBJ1-1; 8 nucleotides agree with TRBD1. The CDR3 totals 15 residues. The V segment lost 1 base and the J segment 4 bases; nucleotides outside the gene matches: 6. Per the germline V gene, CDR1 is SGHRS and CDR2 is YFSETQ. The CDR3 DNA is TGCGCCAGCAGCTTGAGGCAGGGGGCGGTCACTGAAGCTTTCTTT. It translates to CASSLRQGAVTEAFF.